Shown below are 17 T cell receptor beta chains from a single sample sequenced in a study of T cell changes during pregnancy in multiple sclerosis. Sequencing was performed with immunoSEQ multiplex PCR; in TCRdb, only in-frame clones are kept and a portion is missing. The sample yields about 49,000 clones, 85% to 90% seen once. The source was peripheral blood, collected after pregnancy. These TCRs come from a female donor in good health, enrolled as a control in a pregnancy study.

This clone was seen a few times. The CDR3 region has the DNA TGTGCCAGTAGTAATCTAGCTCAAGCCGGAACAGATACGCAGTATTTT. This codes for CASSNLAQAGTDTQYF. This sequence joins TRBV19 and TRBJ2-3; D may be TRBD2 (5 bases). The CDR3 runs 16 residues. V gave up 4 bases and J gave up 3 bases, with 17 bases separating them. Germline CDR1 LNHDA, CDR2 SQIVND (reference sequence).

V is TRBV9 and J is TRBJ2-5, with D possibly TRBD2 on 7 matching bases. The CDR3 covers 15 residues. Germline CDR1 is SGDLS and CDR2 is YYNGEE. Deletions cut 0 bases from V and 5 bases from J, with 14 bases between. CDR3 sequence: CASSVVPGGRETQYF. DNA for the CDR3: TGTGCCAGCAGCGTAGTGCCGGGGGGCCGGGAGACCCAGTACTTC.

V usage is TRBV5-6 and J usage is TRBJ1-2; D gene ambiguous. CDR3 size: 14 residues. Germline V lookup: CDR1 SGHDT, CDR2 YYEEEE. With 4 bases removed from V and 3 bases from J, the gap between germline ends came to 13 bases. The CDR3, as DNA: TGTGCCAGCAGCCCGGCGGGGAAAGACTATGGCTACACCTTC. Its translation is CASSPAGKDYGYTF.

The chain uses TRBV2 and TRBJ1-2; 11 bases fit TRBD1. Germline trimming cut 4 bases from V and 4 bases from J; bases unmatched to any gene: 8. Germline V gene lookup returns CDR1 SNHLY and CDR2 FYNNEI. The CDR3 sequence is 16 residues long. CDR3 nucleotide sequence: TGTGCCAGCAGTGGGGACAGGGGGATTGTTAGCTATGGCTACACCTTC. It codes for CASSGDRGIVSYGYTF. Supplemented by reference TRBV2 and TRBJ1-2, the full variable domain reads EPEVTQTPSHQVTQMGQEVILRCVPISNHLYFYWYRQILGQKVEFLVSFYNNEISEKSEIFDDQFSVERPDGSNFTLKIRSTKLEDSAMYFCASSGDRGIVSYGYTFGSGTRLTVV.

This chain connects TRBV25-1 to TRBJ1-5; D is possibly TRBD1 (5 bases). The V gene's germline CDR1 is MGHDK and CDR2 SYGVNS. V was shortened by 3 bases and J by 7 bases, with 13 bases between the two germline ends. This CDR3 is 14 amino acids long. Here the CDR3 DNA reads TGTGCCAGCAGTGAGGGGGGAGGGAGGCAGCCCCAGCATTTT. Its protein product is CASSEGGGRQPQHF.

The J gene is TRBJ2-1, the V gene TRBV5-1; TRBD2 agrees at 8 bases. There are 15 residues in the CDR3. Germline CDR1 is SGHRS and CDR2 is YFSETQ. V dropped 5 bases and J dropped 6; count of bases not matched to a gene: 10. CDR3: CASSSGGPLGNEQFF. Written as DNA, the CDR3 is TGCGCCAGCAGTTCGGGAGGGCCGTTAGGCAATGAGCAGTTCTTC.

This chain links TRBV21-1 with TRBJ2-1; TRBD2 reflects the table's D call only, with no check against the DNA. TRBV21-1 is classified as a pseudogene. The CDR3 is 14 amino acids. This CDR3 is CASSKALAGDEQFF. CDR3 nucleotide sequence: TGTGCCAGCAGCAAAGCACTAGCGGGCGATGAGCAGTTCTTC.

V and J are TRBV6-1 and TRBJ1-2, with 8 bases matching TRBD1. V shed 4 bases and J 2 bases; nucleotides not matched to a gene: 3. CDR1 is MNHNS, CDR2 SASEGT, per germline. The CDR3 totals 14 residues. The CDR3 here is CASSARTGNYGYTF. The DNA for the CDR3 is TGTGCCAGCAGTGCCCGGACAGGGAACTATGGCTACACCTTC.

The V gene is TRBV6-4, the J gene TRBJ2-3; TRBD1 matches 10 bases. This CDR3 region has 15 residues. CDR1 and CDR2 (germline): MRHNA, SNTAGT. V was pared by 3 bases and J by 4 bases, with 4 bases of the junction left unmatched. DNA of the CDR3: TGTGCCAGCAGTGAGGGACAGGGGATGGCAGATACGCAGTATTTT. Translating gives CASSEGQGMADTQYF.

This clone was recorded once. The J gene is TRBJ2-7, the V gene TRBV5-5; 10 nucleotides agree with TRBD2. The V gene's germline CDR1 is SGHKS and CDR2 YYEKEE (reference sequence). The length of the CDR3 is 16 residues. V was clipped by 4 bases and J by 3 bases; unmatched bases: 10. The CDR3 spells CASSASGGLASYEQYF. Here the CDR3 DNA reads TGTGCCAGCAGCGCCTCAGGGGGACTAGCGAGCTACGAGCAGTACTTC. Full variable domain (remainder filled in from reference TRBV5-5 and TRBJ2-7): DAGVTQSPTHLIKTRGQQVTLRCSPISGHKSVSWYQQVLGQGPQFIFQYYEKEERGRGNFPDRFSARQFPNYSSELNVNALLLGDSALYLCASSASGGLASYEQYFGPGTRLTVT.

This rearrangement joins TRBV12-5 to TRBJ2-2; D is ambiguous. The CDR3 has 14 residues. Germline assignment: CDR1 LGHNT and CDR2 FRNRAP. V was pared by 3 bases and J by 2 bases, with 7 bases between. The CDR3 loop reads CASGFSGNTGELFF. CDR3 DNA: TGTGCTAGTGGTTTCTCGGGTAACACCGGGGAGCTGTTTTTT.

This chain links TRBV28 with TRBJ1-5; TRBD1 might be the D (6 bases). The CDR3 extends over 15 amino acids. V dropped 6 bases and J dropped 2 bases, with 14 bases sitting between them. CDR1 is MDHEN, CDR2 SYDVKM, per germline. CDR3 nucleotides: TGTGCCAGCAGATCCGACAGGTGGGGCAATCAGCCCCAGCATTTT. This gives the protein CASRSDRWGNQPQHF.

The sample holds one count of this clone. The V gene is TRBV28, the J gene TRBJ2-7; 8 bases line up with TRBD2. This CDR3 spans 14 amino acids. Germline V gives CDR1 MDHEN, CDR2 SYDVKM. Trimming at V came to 5 bases and at J to 3 bases, leaving 6 bases not matched to a gene. The CDR3 sequence: CASSTRGGYYEQYF. For the CDR3, the DNA is TGTGCCAGCAGTACCCGGGGGGGTTACTACGAGCAGTACTTC.

This chain joins TRBV11-2 and TRBJ2-7; the match to TRBD2 covers 7 bases. Germline V gene data show CDR1 as SGHAT and CDR2 as FQNNGV. The CDR3 totals 15 residues. The V segment lost 2 bases and the J segment 7 bases; nucleotides outside the gene matches: 11. CDR3 bases: TGTGCCAGCAGCTTAACGGGAGGCCCGCTTCCGGAGCAGTACTTC. This translates into CASSLTGGPLPEQYF.

This clone appeared a single time. V is TRBV19 and J is TRBJ1-2; TRBD1 matches at 8 bases. The germline CDR1 and CDR2 sequences are LNHDA and SQIVND (reference sequence). The length of the CDR3 is 13 residues. Unmatched junction bases numbered 3, after V lost 5 bases and J lost 4 bases. CDR3 bases: TGTGCCAGTAGTTCACAGGGGGTCTATGGCTACACCTTC. It specifies CASSSQGVYGYTF.

This clone was counted once. This chain uses TRBV4-2 with TRBJ2-3; 7 nucleotides line up with TRBD2. This CDR3 region has 18 residues. Unmatched junction bases numbered 10, after V lost 0 bases and J lost 1 base. Germline V gene lookup returns CDR1 LGHNA and CDR2 YNFKEQ. CDR3 bases: TGTGCCAGCAGCCAAGATCCGGGCGGGAGAGGTGGCACAGATACGCAGTATTTT. This sequence encodes CASSQDPGGRGGTDTQYF.

This chain uses TRBV9 with TRBJ1-2; tentatively, D is TRBD1 (6 bases). Germline V lookup: CDR1 SGDLS, CDR2 YYNGEE. The CDR3 totals 14 residues. V lost 3 bases to trimming and J lost 2 bases, with 11 bases between them. The CDR3 DNA is TGTGCCAGCAGCGGGGTCACAGGGAACTATGGCTACACCTTC. It yields the protein CASSGVTGNYGYTF. Full variable domain (remainder filled in from reference TRBV9 and TRBJ1-2): DSGVTQTPKHLITATGQRVTLRCSPRSGDLSVYWYQQSLDQGLQFLIQYYNGEERAKGNILERFSAQQFPDLHSELNLSSLELGDSALYFCASSGVTGNYGYTFGSGTRLTVV.